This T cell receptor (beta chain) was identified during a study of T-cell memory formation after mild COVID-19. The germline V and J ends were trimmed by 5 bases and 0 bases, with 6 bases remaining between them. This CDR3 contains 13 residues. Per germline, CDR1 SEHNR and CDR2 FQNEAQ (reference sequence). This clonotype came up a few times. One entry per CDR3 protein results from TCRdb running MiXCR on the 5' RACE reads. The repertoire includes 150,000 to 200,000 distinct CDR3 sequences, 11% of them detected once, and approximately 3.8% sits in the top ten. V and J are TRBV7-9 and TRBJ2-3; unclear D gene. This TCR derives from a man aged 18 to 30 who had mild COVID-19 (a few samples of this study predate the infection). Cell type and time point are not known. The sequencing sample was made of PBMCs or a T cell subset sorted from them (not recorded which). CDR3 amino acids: CASSRISTDTQYF. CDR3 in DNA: TGTGCCAGCAGCCGGATTAGCACAGATACGCAGTATTTT.